A single sample gave rise to the 26 T cell receptor beta chains below, sequenced in a study of blood T cells in healthy people across ages. PCR was performed a second time for about 6 to 12 cycles using a sample-barcoded 5' primer and a J-beta primer mix. TCRdb independently ran MiXCR on the 5' RACE reads; one entry per CDR3 protein. The sample has 630,000 or so distinct CDR3 sequences, 25% to 35% seen once. Sequencing was carried out using blood. The receptors come from a woman of 80 years or more in good health.

At least ten counts were recorded for this clonotype. The rearrangement links TRBV7-2 to TRBJ2-7, with 7 nucleotides matching TRBD1. The CDR3 contains 16 residues. Trimming took 3 bases from V and 2 from J; bases not matched to a gene: 10. From germline, CDR1 is SGHTA and CDR2 FQGNSA. The CDR3 sequence: CASSLKGDSRAYEQYF. CDR3 sequence (DNA): TGTGCCAGCAGCTTGAAGGGGGACAGCAGGGCCTACGAGCAGTACTTC.

This clonotype was counted a few times. The rearrangement uses TRBV6-1 and TRBJ1-5; the D is unclear. CDR3 size: 16 residues. The germline V and J ends were trimmed by 1 base and 2 bases, with 12 bases remaining between them. Germline V gene sequence: CDR1 MNHNS, CDR2 SASEGT. The CDR3 nucleotides are TGTGCCAGCAGTGAAGGACGCATGAGGGGCAATCAGCCCCAGCATTTT. Protein product: CASSEGRMRGNQPQHF.

About this clonotype itself: A much larger clone differs by one base, so this may be a read error. The CDR3 coding sequence is TGTGCCCGCAGTCGGACAGGGCAGAACACTGAAGCTTTCTTT. It codes for CARSRTGQNTEAFF. The chain employs TRBV6-5 and TRBJ1-1; 8 nucleotides align to TRBD1. Per the germline V gene, CDR1 is MNHEY and CDR2 is SVGAGI. CDR3 length: 14 residues.

With respect to this clonotype: One end of the junction is discordant with germline, which a read error may explain. The chain is built from TRBV4-2 and TRBJ2-3, with 8 nucleotides matching TRBD2. This CDR3 is 18 amino acids long. CDR1 LGHNA and CDR2 YNFKEQ come from the germline V gene. The DNA of the CDR3 is TGTGCCAGCAACCAAGGGGGACTTGCGGGGGGCCCTGGGGATACGCAGTATTTT. Its translation: CASNQGGLAGGPGDTQYF.

This clonotype was observed a few times. A clone one base away is much larger, so this may be a read error. The gene calls are TRBV20-1 and TRBJ2-6, with 10 bases that match TRBD1. The CDR3 has 19 amino acids. Germline-derived CDR1 and CDR2 are DFQATT and SNEGSKA (reference sequence). The CDR3 region is CSASFARTGGPIGTNVRTF. The CDR3 DNA follows: TGCAGTGCTAGTTTCGCAAGGACAGGGGGGCCCATCGGAACCAACGTCCGGACTTTC.

This rearrangement joins TRBV19 to TRBJ1-1; 9 nucleotides line up with TRBD1. The J segment lost 1 base and the V segment lost 7 bases, leaving 7 bases of the junction unmatched. The V gene's germline CDR1 is LNHDA and CDR2 SQIVND (reference sequence). This CDR3 is 15 amino acids long. As DNA, the CDR3 is TGTGCCAGTACCCCCGGGACAGGGAAGAACACTGAAGCTTTCTTT. Protein: CASTPGTGKNTEAFF.

Note on this clonotype: A read error may explain this, as a much larger clone is one base away. V usage is TRBV6-1 and J usage is TRBJ2-3, with TRBD2 identical over 9 bases. After removal of 2 bases from V and 10 bases from J, the junction contained 10 bases not matched to a gene. The V gene's germline CDR1 is MNHNS and CDR2 SASEGT. CDR3 length: 15 amino acids. The CDR3 here is CASSEWASGEMAQYF. The CDR3 DNA reads as TGTGCCAGCAGTGAATGGGCTAGCGGGGAAATGGCGCAGTATTTT.

This clonotype appeared many times. The chain links TRBV12-3 or TRBV12-4 to TRBJ2-1, with TRBD1 matching 8 bases. The junction had 12 bases not matched to a gene; V was cut back by 1 base and J by 7 bases. The CDR3 contains 17 residues. The CDR3: CASSLVRTGRRRNEQFF. CDR3 in DNA: TGTGCCAGCAGTTTAGTTAGGACAGGGCGGCGTAGAAATGAGCAGTTCTTC.

This clonotype has ten or more counts. The chain employs TRBV7-2 and TRBJ1-6, with TRBD1 matching over 8 bases. The CDR3 runs to 18 residues. The germline V gene has CDR1 SGHTA and CDR2 FQGNSA. Losses at the gene ends were 3 bases for V and 0 bases for J; bases not matched to a gene: 7. CDR3 nucleotide sequence: TGTGCCAGCAGCTTCACCGGACAGGGCAGCTCCTATAATTCACCCCTCCACTTT. It codes for CASSFTGQGSSYNSPLHF.

This clonotype appeared many times. The chain is built from TRBV9 and TRBJ1-4, with D possibly matching TRBD1 (6 bases). This CDR3 has 14 residues. CDR1 and CDR2 from the germline V gene are SGDLS and YYNGEE. Trimming shortened V by 3 bases and J by 11 bases, and 17 bases separated the two germline ends. The CDR3 loop is CASSERDISPKLFF. The CDR3 DNA follows: TGTGCCAGCAGCGAGCGGGACATAAGCCCGAAACTGTTTTTT.

This clonotype was recorded many times. This sequence joins TRBV6-1 and TRBJ2-2; a weak D match, TRBD1 (6 bases). Germline CDR1 MNHNS, CDR2 SASEGT. V was pared by 2 bases and J by 1 base, with 8 bases between. The CDR3 consists of 15 residues. The CDR3 spells CASSEQGRNTGELFF. CDR3 nucleotide sequence: TGTGCCAGCAGTGAACAGGGGCGGAACACCGGGGAGCTGTTTTTT.

Worth noting for this clonotype: A much larger clone differs from this one at a single base, so this may be a read error. The rearrangement links TRBV27 to TRBJ2-5; 7 bases agree with TRBD2. Trimming removed 6 bases from V and 5 bases from J; junction bases left unmatched: 9. CDR1 and CDR2 from the germline V gene are MNHEY and SMNVEV (reference sequence). CDR3 size: 14 residues. CDR3 sequence (DNA): TGTGCCAGCAGGTTAAGGACTAGTAGGGAGACCCAGTACTTC. This codes for CASRLRTSRETQYF.

J is TRBJ1-5 and V is TRBV20-1, with D possibly being TRBD1 (5 bases). The CDR3 runs 14 residues. The germline V and J ends were trimmed by 6 bases and 5 bases, with 17 bases remaining between them. Germline lookup yields CDR1 DFQATT and CDR2 SNEGSKA (reference sequence). The CDR3 loop reads CSASHWDGDQPQHF. In DNA, the CDR3 is TGCAGTGCCAGCCATTGGGACGGGGATCAGCCCCAGCATTTT.

This clonotype was seen ten or more times. J is TRBJ2-7 and V is TRBV20-1; 12 nucleotides agree with TRBD1. CDR3 size: 15 residues. Germline V gene sequence: CDR1 DFQATT, CDR2 SNEGSKA (reference sequence). V was pared by 7 bases and J by 3 bases, with 10 bases of the junction left unmatched. CDR3 bases: TGCAGTGGTAGCGGGACAGGGGGCGTAATCTACGAGCAGTACTTC. Protein product: CSGSGTGGVIYEQYF.

CDR3 protein: CASSIGLARAYNEQFF. In DNA form, the CDR3 reads TGTGCCAGTAGTATCGGACTAGCGAGGGCCTACAATGAGCAGTTCTTC. V gene TRBV19 combines with J gene TRBJ2-1, with TRBD2 identical over 9 bases. The CDR3 contains 16 residues. The junction had 5 bases not matched to a gene; V was cut back by 3 bases and J by 2 bases. Germline assignment: CDR1 LNHDA and CDR2 SQIVND (reference sequence).

In this sample, this clonotype turned up many times. CDR3 nucleotides: TGTGCCAGCAGCAAAATGAGACCGGGACTAGCGGGGGCTCTCTACGAGCAGTACTTC. It yields the protein CASSKMRPGLAGALYEQYF. J is TRBJ2-7 and V is TRBV21-1; TRBD2 is taken as the D call from the table, unchecked against the DNA. TRBV21-1 is a recognized pseudogene. The CDR3 has 19 amino acids.

This clonotype was observed a few times. The rearrangement joins TRBV7-2 to TRBJ2-2; D not certain. The V gene lost 5 bases and the J gene lost 6 bases, with 16 bases spanning the gap. The CDR3 is 15 residues long. Germline CDR1 SGHTA, CDR2 FQGNSA. The CDR3 loop is CASSQRVRTAGELFF. CDR3 coding DNA: TGTGCCAGCAGCCAGCGCGTTCGGACGGCCGGGGAGCTGTTTTTT.

This chain links TRBV28 with TRBJ1-6, with TRBD1 as a possible D gene (6 bases). Germline V gene lookup returns CDR1 MDHEN and CDR2 SYDVKM. This CDR3 has 14 amino acids. V was trimmed by 8 bases and J by 7 bases, leaving 15 bases between them. The CDR3 is CASLPGVGNSPLHF. The CDR3 DNA reads as TGTGCCAGCCTCCCAGGGGTCGGAAATTCACCCCTCCACTTT.

The chain is built from TRBV10-3 and TRBJ2-1, with D possibly being TRBD2 (6 bases). CDR3 length: 15 residues. The V and J ends lost 2 bases and 7 bases respectively, with 15 bases between them. Germline CDR1 ENHRY, CDR2 SYGVKD. CDR3 residues: CAISETGTLRNEQFF. The DNA of the CDR3 is TGTGCCATCAGTGAGACCGGGACTCTTAGGAATGAGCAGTTCTTC.

The V gene is TRBV11-2, the J gene TRBJ2-3; TRBD1 matches 9 bases. This CDR3 contains 16 residues. Trimming cost V 5 bases and J 3 bases; bases outside gene matches: 9. The V gene's germline CDR1 is SGHAT and CDR2 FQNNGV. This chain's CDR3 is CASSTYRGLSTDTQYF. The CDR3 DNA sequence: TGTGCCAGCAGCACCTACAGGGGGCTATCAACAGATACGCAGTATTTT.

This clonotype appeared a few times. V is TRBV6-5 and J is TRBJ2-6; D gene ambiguous. Germline V gives CDR1 MNHEY, CDR2 SVGAGI. The V gene lost 3 bases and the J gene lost 0 bases, with 12 bases spanning the gap. The CDR3 runs to 17 residues. Here the CDR3 DNA reads TGTGCCAGCAGTTATCCAATAGGGAACTCTGGGGCCAACGTCCTGACTTTC. It is translated as CASSYPIGNSGANVLTF.

This clonotype was counted a few times. This chain uses TRBV9 with TRBJ1-6; no firm D call. Germline V gene data show CDR1 as SGDLS and CDR2 as YYNGEE. Between the trimmed V and J ends, which lost 0 bases and 9 bases, there was a span of 13 bases. This CDR3 contains 15 residues. Written as DNA, the CDR3 is TGTGCCAGCAGCGTAGACGGTTCGGAGAGTTCACCCCTCCACTTT. This gives the protein CASSVDGSESSPLHF.

Regarding this clonotype: This sequence may be a read error, since a much larger clone differs from it by one base. This chain connects TRBV6-5 to TRBJ1-2; 12 bases match TRBD1. The germline gives CDR1 MNHEY, CDR2 SVGAGI. The CDR3 covers 15 residues. The CDR3 protein is CASKPGQGANYGHTF. The CDR3 nucleotides read TGTGCCAGCAAACCGGGACAGGGGGCGAACTATGGCCACACCTTC.

The chain employs TRBV7-2 and TRBJ1-1, with 7 bases that match TRBD1. V gave up 5 bases and J gave up 4 bases; unmatched junction bases: 7. The germline CDR1 and CDR2 sequences are SGHTA and FQGNSA. This CDR3 spans 14 amino acids. CDR3 amino acids: CASSIRQGLTEAFF. The CDR3 DNA reads as TGTGCCAGCAGCATCAGACAGGGTCTCACTGAAGCTTTCTTT.

The rearrangement uses TRBV20-1 and TRBJ1-2; 8 nucleotides line up with TRBD1. CDR1 and CDR2 (germline): DFQATT, SNEGSKA (reference sequence). This CDR3 comprises 14 residues. The trim removed 3 bases at V and 4 bases at J, leaving 7 bases unmatched. CDR3 nucleotides: TGCAGTGCTAGCCTGGACAGGGTGATCTATGGCTACACCTTC. Its protein product is CSASLDRVIYGYTF.

This clonotype was seen more than once but under ten times. This chain links TRBV6-1 with TRBJ1-1, with D tentatively TRBD1 (6 bases). V dropped 10 bases and J dropped 1 base, with 16 bases sitting between them. Looked up from germline, CDR1 is MNHNS and CDR2 is SASEGT. The CDR3 has 14 residues. The CDR3 is CAIASRTANTEAFF. DNA for the CDR3: TGTGCCATCGCTTCTAGGACAGCGAACACTGAAGCTTTCTTT.